A single sample is the source of the 24 T cell receptor beta chains below, sequenced in a study of cytomegalovirus exposure and HLA in healthy donors. The PCR made use of 60 Vbeta and 13 Jbeta primers. The data were produced by immunoSEQ multiplex PCR, yet TCRdb's version contains in-frame clones alone and is incomplete. Found here are 200,000 to 250,000 clones, 85% of them singletons; the top ten hold 1% to 1.5%. Sequenced input: PBMCs. All receptors derive from a human donor in good health.

The V gene is TRBV10-3, the J gene TRBJ2-7, with TRBD2 matching over 14 bases. CDR3 length equals 13 residues. With V trimmed by 9 bases and J by 9 bases, 7 bases remained unmatched. CDR1 and CDR2 from the germline V gene are ENHRY and SYGVKD. DNA for the CDR3: TGTGCCATTGGACTAGCGGGAGGCCCCGGGCAGTACTTC. This codes for CAIGLAGGPGQYF.

V gene TRBV5-1 combines with J gene TRBJ2-1, with 7 bases fitting TRBD2. Trimming took 6 bases from V and 1 from J; bases not matched to a gene: 7. From germline, CDR1 is SGHRS and CDR2 YFSETQ. The CDR3 is 15 amino acids. CDR3 amino acids: CASKREGGSYNEQFF. CDR3 DNA: TGCGCCAGCAAAAGGGAGGGTGGTTCCTACAATGAGCAGTTCTTC. Full variable domain (rest looked up from reference TRBV5-1 and TRBJ2-1): KAGVTQTPRYLIKTRGQQVTLSCSPISGHRSVSWYQQTPGQGLQFLFEYFSETQRNKGNFPGRFSGRQFSNSRSEMNVSTLELGDSALYLCASKREGGSYNEQFFGPGTRLTVL.

The count of this clone is one. The CDR3 loop reads CASSYSTARDDGYTF. The DNA for the CDR3 is TGTGCCAGCAGTTACTCCACGGCACGGGATGACGGCTACACCTTC. The rearrangement links TRBV6-5 to TRBJ1-2; D ambiguous. CDR1 MNHEY and CDR2 SVGAGI come from the germline V gene. V lost 0 bases and J 8 bases, leaving 16 bases between the germline ends. CDR3 length equals 15 residues.

V usage is TRBV9 and J usage is TRBJ1-5, with TRBD1 identical over 10 bases. The CDR3 covers 15 residues. Per germline, CDR1 SGDLS and CDR2 YYNGEE. Losses at the gene ends were 4 bases for V and 2 bases for J; bases not matched to a gene: 3. In DNA form, the CDR3 reads TGTGCCAGCAGCCCCGGGACAGGGGGCAATCAGCCCCAGCATTTT. This translates into CASSPGTGGNQPQHF.

This clone has a handful of counts. The chain uses TRBV5-1 and TRBJ2-7; TRBD1 matches 9 bases. Germline trimming cut 4 bases from V and 1 base from J; bases unmatched to any gene: 3. Per the germline V gene, CDR1 is SGHRS and CDR2 is YFSETQ. The CDR3 spans 14 residues. The CDR3 nucleotides are TGCGCCAGCAGCGGACAGGGGCCGTCCTACGAGCAGTACTTC. Residues: CASSGQGPSYEQYF.

The rearrangement uses TRBV5-1 and TRBJ1-1; the D is unclear. The CDR3 length is 14 residues. Germline CDR1 is SGHRS and CDR2 is YFSETQ. V lost 3 bases and J 0 bases, leaving 9 bases between the germline ends. The CDR3 spells CASSSTALNTEAFF. The CDR3 nucleotides are TGCGCCAGCAGCTCCACAGCCTTGAACACTGAAGCTTTCTTT.

CDR3 in amino acids: CASSLDGTDTQYF. The CDR3 nucleotides are TGTGCCAGCAGCTTAGACGGTACAGATACGCAGTATTTT. V is TRBV7-9 and J is TRBJ2-3, with no clear D. Looked up from germline, CDR1 is SEHNR and CDR2 is FQNEAQ (reference sequence). The ends were cut back, 1 base at V and 3 bases at J, with 5 bases in the middle. The length of the CDR3 is 13 residues.

The chain combines TRBV29-1 with TRBJ2-7, with 7 nucleotides matching TRBD1. V was pared by 6 bases and J by 1 base, with 6 bases of the junction left unmatched. This CDR3 region has 13 residues. Germline loops: CDR1 SQVTM, CDR2 ANQGSEA. The CDR3 bases are TGCAGCGTCCAACGACAGGGTTCCTACGAGCAGTACTTC. Protein product: CSVQRQGSYEQYF.

For this clone: At one of its ends the junction is not consistent with the germline gene, which may arise from a read error. This rearrangement joins TRBV7-9 to TRBJ1-1; D perhaps matches TRBD1 (6 bases). The CDR3 is 15 amino acids. CDR1 SEHNR and CDR2 FQNEAQ come from the germline V gene (reference sequence). This CDR3 reads CSSSARGYPNTEAFF. CDR3 DNA: TGTTCCAGCAGCGCCAGGGGCTACCCGAACACTGAAGCTTTCTTT.

The chain combines TRBV6-1 with TRBJ1-6; a possible D gene is TRBD1 (6 bases). V lost 2 bases and J 1 base, leaving 9 bases between the germline ends. There are 16 residues in the CDR3. The germline V gene has CDR1 MNHNS and CDR2 SASEGT. Here the CDR3 DNA reads TGTGCCAGCAGTGAATTTCAGGGGTCCTATAATTCACCCCTCCACTTT. Protein: CASSEFQGSYNSPLHF.

DNA for the CDR3: TGTGCCAGCAGCAGACAGGGCGAGAACTATGGCTACACCTTC. This gives the protein CASSRQGENYGYTF. The chain has TRBV5-4 and TRBJ1-2; 7 nucleotides match TRBD1. J gave up 2 bases and V 4 bases, and 5 bases lay outside the gene matches. CDR1 and CDR2 from the germline V gene are SGHNT and YYREEE (reference sequence). This CDR3 is 14 amino acids long.

The rearrangement links TRBV19 to TRBJ2-7; TRBD2 matches at 8 bases. The germline gives CDR1 LNHDA, CDR2 SQIVND (reference sequence). The junction had 6 bases not matched to a gene; V was cut back by 5 bases and J by 6 bases. The CDR3 spans 13 residues. CDR3 nucleotide sequence: TGTGCCAGTAGTCACCGGACTAGCCCCGAGCAGTACTTC. Its protein product is CASSHRTSPEQYF.

The CDR3 coding sequence is TGTGCTAGTGGTTTGTTCGTCCGTGGACAGGGGTTTTACGAGCAGTACTTC. Amino acids: CASGLFVRGQGFYEQYF. The gene calls are TRBV12-5 and TRBJ2-7; the match to TRBD1 covers 9 bases. V was clipped by 2 bases and J by 4 bases; unmatched bases: 12. The CDR3 sequence is 17 residues long. CDR1 LGHNT and CDR2 FRNRAP come from the germline V gene.

With regard to this clone: A junction boundary mismatches the germline segment, possibly from a read error. Other DNA sequences in this sample translate to the same CDR3. V gene TRBV7-6 combines with J gene TRBJ2-1; 9 positions match TRBD1. This CDR3 contains 17 residues. Germline values: CDR1 SGHVS, CDR2 FNYEAQ. CDR3 bases: TGTGCCAGCACCTACAACAAAGGGACAGGGCCCTACAATGAGCAATTCTTC. Translation gives CASTYNKGTGPYNEQFF. Filled out from reference TRBV7-6 and TRBJ2-1, the complete variable domain reads GAGVSQSPRYKVTKRGQDVALRCDPISGHVSLYWYRQALGQGPEFLTYFNYEAQQDKSGLPNDRFSAERPEGSISTLTIQRTEQRDSAMYRCASTYNKGTGPYNEQFFGPGTRLTVL.

The chain recombines TRBV28 with TRBJ2-1; 10 bases match TRBD2. The CDR3 consists of 16 residues. The ends lost 1 base at V and 6 bases at J; junction bases unmatched: 6. The germline CDR1 and CDR2 sequences are MDHEN and SYDVKM. This CDR3 reads CASSLSLAGEGNEQFF. The CDR3 DNA reads as TGTGCCAGCAGTTTATCTCTAGCGGGAGAGGGCAATGAGCAGTTCTTC.

The chain has TRBV7-9 and TRBJ2-3; 9 positions agree with TRBD1. The junction had 3 bases not matched to a gene; V was cut back by 1 base and J by 1 base. The CDR3 totals 16 residues. Germline V CDR1 and CDR2: SEHNR, FQNEAQ (reference sequence). CDR3 nucleotide sequence: TGTGCCAGCAGCTTAGAGGGACAGGGTCGCACAGATACGCAGTATTTT. Encoded protein: CASSLEGQGRTDTQYF.

The J gene is TRBJ2-7, the V gene TRBV5-1, with 14 bases aligning to TRBD2. This CDR3 has 14 amino acids. The V and J ends lost 3 bases and 7 bases, in that order; junction bases with no gene match: 3. Germline CDR1 reads SGHRS; CDR2 reads YFSETQ. This CDR3 reads CASSYGLAGGEQYF. The CDR3 region has the DNA TGCGCCAGCAGCTACGGACTAGCGGGAGGTGAGCAGTACTTC.

This chain connects TRBV6-5 to TRBJ2-7; D possibly corresponds to TRBD1 (6 bases). CDR3 length: 12 amino acids. Germline CDR1 reads MNHEY; CDR2 reads SVGAGI. The ends were cut back, 6 bases at V and 9 bases at J, with 15 bases in the middle. CDR3 bases: TGTGCCAGCAGAGTTCGAGGACAGCCGCAGTACTTC. Translation gives CASRVRGQPQYF.

The rearrangement joins TRBV25-1 to TRBJ2-6; D unclear. Trimming took 4 bases from V and 0 from J, leaving 10 bases between them. The CDR3 consists of 16 residues. Germline CDR1 is MGHDK and CDR2 is SYGVNS. CDR3 region: CASSAFTGSGANVLTF. The CDR3 region has the DNA TGTGCCAGCAGTGCATTCACGGGCTCTGGGGCCAACGTCCTGACTTTC.

V gene TRBV7-6 combines with J gene TRBJ2-1; maybe TRBD1 (6 bases). There are 13 residues in the CDR3. Trimming removed 5 bases from V and 10 bases from J, with 15 bases in between. In germline, CDR1 is SGHVS, CDR2 FNYEAQ. The chain's CDR3 is CASSGGPHREQFF. CDR3 sequence (DNA): TGTGCCAGCAGCGGGGGCCCACACAGGGAGCAGTTCTTC.

The gene calls are TRBV5-8 and TRBJ2-1; 7 nucleotides match TRBD1. Germline trimming cut 8 bases from V and 4 bases from J; bases unmatched to any gene: 6. Germline V CDR1 and CDR2: SGHTS, YDEGEE. This CDR3 is 13 amino acids long. CDR3 in DNA: TGTGCCAGTGTGGACAGGAGATACAATGAGCAGTTCTTC. Protein sequence: CASVDRRYNEQFF.

The V and J genes are TRBV9 and TRBJ2-7, with 8 nucleotides matching TRBD1. Germline CDR1 is SGDLS and CDR2 is YYNGEE. The V and J ends lost 4 bases and 3 bases, in that order; junction bases with no gene match: 9. The length of the CDR3 is 15 residues. The CDR3 protein is CASSPEGTGLYEQYF. CDR3 nucleotides: TGTGCCAGCAGCCCGGAAGGGACAGGACTCTACGAGCAGTACTTC. The complete variable domain, with remaining parts taken from reference TRBV9 and TRBJ2-7, reads DSGVTQTPKHLITATGQRVTLRCSPRSGDLSVYWYQQSLDQGLQFLIQYYNGEERAKGNILERFSAQQFPDLHSELNLSSLELGDSALYFCASSPEGTGLYEQYFGPGTRLTVT.

V gene TRBV27 combines with J gene TRBJ1-4; TRBD1 might be the D (5 bases). V dropped 0 bases and J dropped 7 bases, with 12 bases sitting between them. The CDR3 has 15 residues. CDR1 and CDR2 (germline): MNHEY, SMNVEV (reference sequence). The DNA of the CDR3 is TGTGCCAGCAGTTTATCGGGGGGGTTCGGTGAAAAACTGTTTTTT. This codes for CASSLSGGFGEKLFF.

The rearrangement links TRBV28 to TRBJ1-4; the D gene is possibly TRBD1 (5 bases). This CDR3 has 14 residues. Germline loops: CDR1 MDHEN, CDR2 SYDVKM. Trimming left V 11 bases short and J 0 bases short, with 13 bases between. CDR3 DNA sequence: TGTGCCGGCGGGGACGGCGCAACTAATGAAAAACTGTTTTTT. Translated: CAGGDGATNEKLFF.